This T cell receptor (beta chain) was retrieved from a study of T cells after yellow fever vaccination. Study-wide findings and caveats: The study found a weaker secondary response that peaked faster, day 5 versus 15.

TCRdb reanalysed the 5' RACE reads using MiXCR and keeps one entry per CDR3 protein. Here the sample spans 400,000 or so distinct CDR3 sequences, about 9.9% being singletons. The CDR3 is made up of 17 amino acids. V shed 0 bases, J shed 8 bases, and the junction held 10 bases outside the gene matches. In germline, CDR1 is MNHEY, CDR2 SVGAGI. This clonotype occurred a few times. Its specificity is not known. This TCR was recovered from a man in his late teens or twenties who received the YFV17D yellow fever vaccine. This chain joins TRBV6-5 and TRBJ1-6; 7 bases are a match to TRBD1. The starting material was PBMCs, obtained on the day of the first yellow fever vaccination. The CDR3 nucleotides are TGTGCCAGCAGTTACTCGACTGCAGGGGGGGAGCATTCACCCCTCCACTTT. Protein sequence: CASSYSTAGGEHSPLHF.